This TCR beta chain was captured by sequencing in a study of shared clonotypes between healthy human individuals. Study details: Aged 18 to 49, the donors were a couple of women and three men.

Study findings and constraints: Donor scarcity curtailed the genetic and exposure-history diversity represented herein.

V dropped 4 bases and J dropped 2 bases, with 16 bases sitting between them. Germline V CDR1 and CDR2: SGHDN, FVKESK. The CDR3 extends over 16 amino acids. With respect to this clone: The antigen is undetermined.

Libraries were prepared by immunoSEQ multiplex PCR; TCRdb keeps only in-frame clonotypes and omits some of them. The sample yields some 2.1 million clones, about 94% seen once. Naive CD8 cells were CD45RO-negative, positively selected for CCR7, excluding terminally differentiated effector memory CD45RA+ cells. The TCR originated in a man between 18 and 29 years old in good health. Some clones in this sample may be carry-over from other donors' samples. Material: naive CD8+ T cells from PBMCs. This chain uses TRBV14 with TRBJ2-3; possible D gene TRBD2, 6 bases. The CDR3 DNA reads as TGTGCCAGCAGCCTCTGGGCTAGCGTCAACACAGATACGCAGTATTTT. Its protein is CASSLWASVNTDTQYF.